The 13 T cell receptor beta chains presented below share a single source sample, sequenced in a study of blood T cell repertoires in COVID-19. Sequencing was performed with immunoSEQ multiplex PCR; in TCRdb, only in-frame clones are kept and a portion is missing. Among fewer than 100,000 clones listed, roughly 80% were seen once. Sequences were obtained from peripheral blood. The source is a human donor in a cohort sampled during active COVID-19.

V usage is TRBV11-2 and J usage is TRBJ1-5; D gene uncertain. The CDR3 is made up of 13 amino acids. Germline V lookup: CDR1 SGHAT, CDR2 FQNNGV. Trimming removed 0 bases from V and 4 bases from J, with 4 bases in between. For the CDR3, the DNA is TGTGCCAGCAGCTTAGAAGAGAATCAGCCCCAGCATTTT. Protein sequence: CASSLEENQPQHF.

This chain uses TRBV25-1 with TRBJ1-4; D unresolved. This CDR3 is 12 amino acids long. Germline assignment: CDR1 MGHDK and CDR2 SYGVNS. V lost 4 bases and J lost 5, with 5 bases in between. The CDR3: CASSAVNEKLFF. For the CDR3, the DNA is TGTGCCAGCAGTGCAGTGAATGAAAAACTGTTTTTT.

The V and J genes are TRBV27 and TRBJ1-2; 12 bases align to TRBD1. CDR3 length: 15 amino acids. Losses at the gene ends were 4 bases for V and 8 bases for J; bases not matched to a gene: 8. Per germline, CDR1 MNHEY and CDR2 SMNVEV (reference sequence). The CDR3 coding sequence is TGTGCCAGCAGTTCTCCCGGGACAGGGGGCGCGGGCTACACCTTC. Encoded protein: CASSSPGTGGAGYTF.

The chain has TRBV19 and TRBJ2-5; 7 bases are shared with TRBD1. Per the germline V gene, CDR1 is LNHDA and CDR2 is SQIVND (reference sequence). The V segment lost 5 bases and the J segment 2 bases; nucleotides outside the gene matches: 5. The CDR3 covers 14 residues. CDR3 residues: CASSETGSQETQYF. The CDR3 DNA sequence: TGTGCCAGTAGTGAGACAGGGTCACAAGAGACCCAGTACTTC.

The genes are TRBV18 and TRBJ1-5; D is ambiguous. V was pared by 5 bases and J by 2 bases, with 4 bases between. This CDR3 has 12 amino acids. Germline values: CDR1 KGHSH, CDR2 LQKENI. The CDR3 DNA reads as TGTGCCAGCTCAGCGGGCAATCAGCCCCAGCATTTT. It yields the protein CASSAGNQPQHF.

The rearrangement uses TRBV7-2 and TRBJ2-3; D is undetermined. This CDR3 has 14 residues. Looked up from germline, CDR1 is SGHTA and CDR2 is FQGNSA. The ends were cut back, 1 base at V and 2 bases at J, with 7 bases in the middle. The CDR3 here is CASSLGQATDTQYF. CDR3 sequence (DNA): TGTGCCAGCAGCTTAGGCCAGGCCACAGATACGCAGTATTTT.

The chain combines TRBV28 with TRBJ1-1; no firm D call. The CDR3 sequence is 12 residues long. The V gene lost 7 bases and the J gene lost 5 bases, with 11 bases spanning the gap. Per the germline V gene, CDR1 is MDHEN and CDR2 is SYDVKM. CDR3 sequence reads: CASIRDWTEAFF. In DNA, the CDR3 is TGTGCCAGCATTCGCGATTGGACTGAAGCTTTCTTT.

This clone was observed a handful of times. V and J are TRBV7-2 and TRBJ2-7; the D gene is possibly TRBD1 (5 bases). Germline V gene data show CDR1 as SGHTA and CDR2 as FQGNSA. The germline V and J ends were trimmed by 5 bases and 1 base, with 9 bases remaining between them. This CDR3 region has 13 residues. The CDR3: CASSRWTSYEQYF. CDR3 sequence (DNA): TGTGCCAGCAGCAGATGGACATCCTACGAGCAGTACTTC. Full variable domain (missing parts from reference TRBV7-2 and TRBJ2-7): GAGVSQSPSNKVTEKGKDVELRCDPISGHTALYWYRQSLGQGLEFLIYFQGNSAPDKSGLPSDRFSAERTGGSVSTLTIQRTQQEDSAVYLCASSRWTSYEQYFGPGTRLTVT.

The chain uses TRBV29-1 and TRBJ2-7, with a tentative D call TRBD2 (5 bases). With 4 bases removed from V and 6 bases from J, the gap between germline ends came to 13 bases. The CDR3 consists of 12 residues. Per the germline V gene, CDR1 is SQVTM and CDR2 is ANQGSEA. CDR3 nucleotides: TGCAGCGTTGGGGAGTTGGGTTCCGAGCAGTACTTC. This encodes CSVGELGSEQYF.

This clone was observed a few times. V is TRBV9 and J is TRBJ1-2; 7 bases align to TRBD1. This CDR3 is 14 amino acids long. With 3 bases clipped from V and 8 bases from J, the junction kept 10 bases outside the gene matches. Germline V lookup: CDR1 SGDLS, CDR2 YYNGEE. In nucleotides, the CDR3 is TGTGCCAGCAGCGCTGGGGGACAGACCCGGGGCTACACCTTC. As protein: CASSAGGQTRGYTF.

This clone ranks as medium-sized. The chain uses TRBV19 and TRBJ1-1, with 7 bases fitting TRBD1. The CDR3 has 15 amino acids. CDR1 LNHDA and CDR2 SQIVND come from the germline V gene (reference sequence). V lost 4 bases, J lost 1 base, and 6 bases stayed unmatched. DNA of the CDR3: TGTGCCAGTAGTAAACCGGGACAGAGGAACACTGAAGCTTTCTTT. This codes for CASSKPGQRNTEAFF.

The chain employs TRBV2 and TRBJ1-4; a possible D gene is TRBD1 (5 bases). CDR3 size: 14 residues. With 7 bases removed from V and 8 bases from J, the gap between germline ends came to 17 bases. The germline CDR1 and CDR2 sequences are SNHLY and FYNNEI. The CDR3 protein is CASNWSGLREKLFF. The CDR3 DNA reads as TGTGCCAGCAATTGGTCAGGGCTTCGAGAAAAACTGTTTTTT.

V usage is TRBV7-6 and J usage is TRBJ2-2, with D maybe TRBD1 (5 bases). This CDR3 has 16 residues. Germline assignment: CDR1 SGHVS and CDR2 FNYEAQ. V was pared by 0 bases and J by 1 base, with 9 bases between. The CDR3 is CASSLAQGWNTGELFF. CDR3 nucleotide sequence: TGTGCCAGCAGCTTAGCCCAGGGCTGGAACACCGGGGAGCTGTTTTTT.